The rows below give T cell receptor beta chains drawn from one sample of a study of post-analysis software for immune sequencing data. TCRdb re-analysed the PCR reads in MiXCR, keeping a single row per CDR3 protein. The table includes almost 700,000 distinct CDR3 sequences, approximately 59% detected once. The sample taken for sequencing was blood. These receptors all stem from a girl aged 2 to 10 with multiple sclerosis. CDR3s leave out the opening cysteine and the closing phenylalanine or tryptophan. Each record gives: V gene, CDR3 length, J gene, CDR3 protein.

V: TRBV24-1
length: 16
J: -
CDR3: ATSDVRQGRRGTETQY

V: TRBV25-1
length: 12
J: TRBJ1-1
CDR3: ASSLSMGNTEAF

V: TRBV7-2
length: 12
J: TRBJ2-1
CDR3: ASSVGSPNNEQF

V: TRBV12-3/TRBV12-4
length: 18
J: TRBJ2-3
CDR3: ASSLGRLARPLGLADTQY

V: TRBV12-3/TRBV12-4
length: 11
J: TRBJ2-3
CDR3: ASSLRIADTQY

V: TRBV4-2
length: 15
J: TRBJ2-1
CDR3: ASSQVPHSTDFNEQF

V: TRBV12-3/TRBV12-4
length: 13
J: TRBJ2-1
CDR3: ASSSGLGLRNEQF

V: TRBV11-2
length: 12
J: TRBJ2-7
CDR3: ASSIGGPLYEQY

V: TRBV6-5
length: 17
J: TRBJ2-7
CDR3: ASSYPRRDRVRSSYEQY

V: TRBV6-5
length: 13
J: TRBJ2-7
CDR3: ASSYSAQAGYEQY

V: TRBV12-3/TRBV12-4
length: 11
J: TRBJ2-7
CDR3: ASSLLQPYEQY

V: TRBV29-1
length: 13
J: TRBJ2-1
CDR3: SVLDGGGEYNEQF

V: TRBV12-5
length: 12
J: -
CDR3: AGGLRRASETQY

V: TRBV5-1
length: 13
J: TRBJ2-1
CDR3: ASPVGREIVNEQF

V: TRBV29-1
length: 13
J: TRBJ2-1
CDR3: SVEVLAGGYNEQF

V: TRBV2
length: 11
J: TRBJ1-5
CDR3: ASSVAINQPQH

V: TRBV5-4
length: 14
J: TRBJ2-3
CDR3: ASSFGGRLEGDTQY

V: TRBV5-1
length: 11
J: TRBJ1-2
CDR3: ASSLASVEGYT

V: TRBV29-1
length: 12
J: TRBJ2-2
CDR3: SVRGRADTGELF

V: TRBV20-1
length: 11
J: TRBJ2-5
CDR3: SAFLAGEETQY